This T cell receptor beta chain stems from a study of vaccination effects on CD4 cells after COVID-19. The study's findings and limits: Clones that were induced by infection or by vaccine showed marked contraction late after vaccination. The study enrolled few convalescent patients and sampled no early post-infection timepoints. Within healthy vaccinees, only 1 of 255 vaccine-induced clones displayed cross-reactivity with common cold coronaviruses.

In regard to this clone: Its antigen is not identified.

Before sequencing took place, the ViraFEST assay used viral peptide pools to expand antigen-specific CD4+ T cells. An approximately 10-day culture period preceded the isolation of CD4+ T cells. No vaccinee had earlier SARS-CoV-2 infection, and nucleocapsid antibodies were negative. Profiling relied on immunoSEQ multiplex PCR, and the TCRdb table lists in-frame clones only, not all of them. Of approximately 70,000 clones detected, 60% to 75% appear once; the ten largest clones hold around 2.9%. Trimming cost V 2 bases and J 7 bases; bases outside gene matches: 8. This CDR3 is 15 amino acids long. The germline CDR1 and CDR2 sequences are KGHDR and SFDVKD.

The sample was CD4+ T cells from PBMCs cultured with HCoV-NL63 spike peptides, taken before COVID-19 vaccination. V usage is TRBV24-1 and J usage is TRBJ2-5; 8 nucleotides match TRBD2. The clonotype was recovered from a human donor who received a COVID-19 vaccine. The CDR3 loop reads CATSDSRRLAMTQYF. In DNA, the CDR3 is TGTGCCACCAGTGATTCTAGGCGACTAGCGATGACCCAGTACTTC.